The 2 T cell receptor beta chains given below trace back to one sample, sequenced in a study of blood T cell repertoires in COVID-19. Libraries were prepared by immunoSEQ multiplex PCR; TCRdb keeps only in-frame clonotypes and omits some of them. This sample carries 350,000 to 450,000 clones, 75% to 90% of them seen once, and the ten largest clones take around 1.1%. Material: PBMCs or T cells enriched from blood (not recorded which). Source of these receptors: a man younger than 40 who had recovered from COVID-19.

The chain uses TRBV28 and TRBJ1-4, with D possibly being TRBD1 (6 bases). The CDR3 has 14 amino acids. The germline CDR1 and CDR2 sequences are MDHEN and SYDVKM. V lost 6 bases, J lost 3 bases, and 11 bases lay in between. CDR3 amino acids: CASRMGASNEKLFF. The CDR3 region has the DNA TGTGCCAGCAGGATGGGGGCCTCTAATGAAAAACTGTTTTTT.

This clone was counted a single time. This CDR3 reads CAWSVQGPAYEQYF. As DNA, the CDR3 is TGTGCCTGGAGTGTCCAGGGTCCGGCTTACGAGCAGTACTTC. This chain joins TRBV30 and TRBJ2-7; weak D call: TRBD1 (5 bases). V gave up 0 bases and J gave up 4 bases, with 13 bases separating them. CDR1 GTSNPN and CDR2 SVGIG come from the germline V gene (reference sequence). CDR3 length equals 14 residues.